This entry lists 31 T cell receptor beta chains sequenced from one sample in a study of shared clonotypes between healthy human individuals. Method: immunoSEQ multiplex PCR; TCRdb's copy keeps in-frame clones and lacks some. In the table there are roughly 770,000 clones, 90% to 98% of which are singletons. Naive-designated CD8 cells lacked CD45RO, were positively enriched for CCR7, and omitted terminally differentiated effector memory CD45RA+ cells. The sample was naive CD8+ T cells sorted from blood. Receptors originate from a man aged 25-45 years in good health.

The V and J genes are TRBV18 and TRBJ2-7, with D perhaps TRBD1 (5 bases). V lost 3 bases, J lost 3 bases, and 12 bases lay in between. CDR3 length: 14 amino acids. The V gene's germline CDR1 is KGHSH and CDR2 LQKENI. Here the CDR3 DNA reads TGTGCCAGCTCACCGGACACCGGAATCTACGAGCAGTACTTC. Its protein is CASSPDTGIYEQYF.

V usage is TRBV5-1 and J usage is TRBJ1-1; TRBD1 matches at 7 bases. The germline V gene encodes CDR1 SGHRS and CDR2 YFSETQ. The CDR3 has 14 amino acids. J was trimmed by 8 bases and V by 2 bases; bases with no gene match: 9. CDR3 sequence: CASSFEGAVSEAFF. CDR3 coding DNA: TGCGCCAGCAGCTTTGAGGGGGCGGTAAGCGAAGCTTTCTTT.

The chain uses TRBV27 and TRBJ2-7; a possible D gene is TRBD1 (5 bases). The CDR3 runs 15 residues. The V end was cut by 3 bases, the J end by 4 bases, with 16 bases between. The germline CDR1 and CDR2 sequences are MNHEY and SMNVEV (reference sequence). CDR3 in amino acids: CASSFLGEYLYEQYF. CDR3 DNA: TGTGCCAGCAGTTTTTTAGGGGAATATCTTTACGAGCAGTACTTC.

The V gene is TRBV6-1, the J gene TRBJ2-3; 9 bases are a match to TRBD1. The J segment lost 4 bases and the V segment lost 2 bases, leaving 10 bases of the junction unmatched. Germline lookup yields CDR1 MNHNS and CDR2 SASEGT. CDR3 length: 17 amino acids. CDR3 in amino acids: CASSEWVGGQGADTQYF. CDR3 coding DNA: TGTGCCAGCAGTGAATGGGTTGGGGGACAGGGCGCAGATACGCAGTATTTT.

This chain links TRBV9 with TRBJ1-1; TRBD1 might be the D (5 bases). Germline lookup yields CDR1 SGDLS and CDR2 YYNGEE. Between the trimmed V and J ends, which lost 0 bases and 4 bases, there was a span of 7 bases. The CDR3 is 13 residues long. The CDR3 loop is CASSVGRVTEAFF. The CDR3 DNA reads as TGTGCCAGCAGCGTAGGCAGGGTCACTGAAGCTTTCTTT.

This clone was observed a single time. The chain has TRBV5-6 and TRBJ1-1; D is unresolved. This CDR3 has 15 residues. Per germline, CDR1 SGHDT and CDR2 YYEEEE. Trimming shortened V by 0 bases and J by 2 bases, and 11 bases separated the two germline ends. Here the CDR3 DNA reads TGTGCCAGCAGCTTGGAGGTGGAGTATAACACTGAAGCTTTCTTT. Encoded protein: CASSLEVEYNTEAFF.

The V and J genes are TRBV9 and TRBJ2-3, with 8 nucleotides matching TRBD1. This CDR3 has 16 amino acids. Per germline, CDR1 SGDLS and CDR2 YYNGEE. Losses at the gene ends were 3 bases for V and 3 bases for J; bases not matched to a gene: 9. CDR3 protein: CASSGQTGVGTDTQYF. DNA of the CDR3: TGTGCCAGCAGCGGACAGACAGGGGTTGGAACAGATACGCAGTATTTT. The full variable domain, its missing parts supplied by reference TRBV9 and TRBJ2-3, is DSGVTQTPKHLITATGQRVTLRCSPRSGDLSVYWYQQSLDQGLQFLIQYYNGEERAKGNILERFSAQQFPDLHSELNLSSLELGDSALYFCASSGQTGVGTDTQYFGPGTRLTVL.

Here the CDR3 DNA reads TGTGCCAGCAGCTTACGTGGCCGGGAGGGTTTAGATACGCAGTATTTT. Translating it yields CASSLRGREGLDTQYF. The J gene is TRBJ2-3, the V gene TRBV7-8; TRBD2 matches at 8 bases. The CDR3 totals 16 residues. Germline CDR1 is SGHVS and CDR2 is FQNEAQ. V gave up 2 bases and J gave up 5 bases; unmatched junction bases: 9.

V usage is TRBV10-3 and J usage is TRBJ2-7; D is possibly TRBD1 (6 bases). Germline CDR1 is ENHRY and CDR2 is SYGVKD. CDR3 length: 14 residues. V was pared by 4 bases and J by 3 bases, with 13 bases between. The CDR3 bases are TGTGCCATCAGTGTCCGACAGGTACTCTACGAGCAGTACTTC. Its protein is CAISVRQVLYEQYF.

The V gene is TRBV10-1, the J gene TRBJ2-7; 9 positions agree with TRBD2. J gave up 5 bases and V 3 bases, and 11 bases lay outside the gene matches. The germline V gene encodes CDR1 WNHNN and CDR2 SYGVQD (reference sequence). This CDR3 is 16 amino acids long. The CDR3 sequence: CASSEVAGARPDEQYF. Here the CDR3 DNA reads TGCGCCAGCAGTGAAGTAGCGGGAGCCCGCCCGGACGAGCAGTACTTC.

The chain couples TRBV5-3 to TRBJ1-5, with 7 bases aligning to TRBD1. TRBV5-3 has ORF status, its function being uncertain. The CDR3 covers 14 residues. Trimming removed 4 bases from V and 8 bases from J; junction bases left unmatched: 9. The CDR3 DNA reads TGTGCCAGAAGCCAGGGGGAGAGGTCGGAGCCCCAGCATTTT. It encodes CARSQGERSEPQHF.

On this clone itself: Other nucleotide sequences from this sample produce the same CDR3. Here the CDR3 DNA reads TGTGCCAGCACCGACAGCTCCTACGAGCAGTACTTC. This codes for CASTDSSYEQYF. The chain employs TRBV28 and TRBJ2-7; D may be TRBD1 (5 bases). The CDR3 contains 12 residues. Germline CDR1 and CDR2: MDHEN and SYDVKM. V was shortened by 7 bases and J by 0 bases, with 7 bases between the two germline ends.

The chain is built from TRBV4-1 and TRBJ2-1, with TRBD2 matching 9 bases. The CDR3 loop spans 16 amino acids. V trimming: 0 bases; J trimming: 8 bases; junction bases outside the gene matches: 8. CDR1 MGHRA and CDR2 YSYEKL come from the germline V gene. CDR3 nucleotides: TGCGCCAGCAGCCAAGATCCCCTAGCGGGGCGGGATGAGCAGTTCTTC. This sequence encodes CASSQDPLAGRDEQFF.

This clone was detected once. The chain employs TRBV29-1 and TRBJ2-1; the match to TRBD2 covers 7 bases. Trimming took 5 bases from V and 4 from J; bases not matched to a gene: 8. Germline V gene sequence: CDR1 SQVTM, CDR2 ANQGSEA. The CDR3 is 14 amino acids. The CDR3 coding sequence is TGCAGCGTTAGCGGGACCCTAATATACAATGAGCAGTTCTTC. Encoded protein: CSVSGTLIYNEQFF.

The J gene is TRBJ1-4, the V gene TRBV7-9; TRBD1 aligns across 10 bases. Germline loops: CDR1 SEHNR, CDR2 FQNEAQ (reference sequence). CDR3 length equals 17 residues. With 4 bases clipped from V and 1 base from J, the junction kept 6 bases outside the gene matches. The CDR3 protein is CASSSGQGGVTNEKLFF. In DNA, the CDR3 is TGTGCCAGCAGCTCCGGACAGGGGGGTGTAACTAATGAAAAACTGTTTTTT.

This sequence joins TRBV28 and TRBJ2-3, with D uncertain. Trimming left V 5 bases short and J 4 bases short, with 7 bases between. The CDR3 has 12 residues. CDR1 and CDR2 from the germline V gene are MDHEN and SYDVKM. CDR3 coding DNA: TGTGCCAGCAGTCCGTCCCCAGATACGCAGTATTTT. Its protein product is CASSPSPDTQYF.

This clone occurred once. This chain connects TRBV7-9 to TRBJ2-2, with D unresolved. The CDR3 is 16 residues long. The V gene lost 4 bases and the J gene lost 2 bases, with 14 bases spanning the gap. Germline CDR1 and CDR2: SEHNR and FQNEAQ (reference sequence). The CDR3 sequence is CASSSPKEGNTGELFF. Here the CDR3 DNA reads TGTGCCAGCAGCTCACCAAAGGAAGGAAACACCGGGGAGCTGTTTTTT. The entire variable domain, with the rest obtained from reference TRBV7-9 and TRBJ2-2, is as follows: DTGVSQNPRHKITKRGQNVTFRCDPISEHNRLYWYRQTLGQGPEFLTYFQNEAQLEKSRLLSDRFSAERPKGSFSTLEIQRTEQGDSAMYLCASSSPKEGNTGELFFGEGSRLTVL.

In DNA form, the CDR3 reads TGTGCCAGCAGGATCCACGTAGACACTGAAGCTTTCTTT. Translation gives CASRIHVDTEAFF. The rearrangement joins TRBV28 to TRBJ1-1, with D hard to call. CDR1 and CDR2 (germline): MDHEN, SYDVKM. The CDR3 is 13 amino acids. Between the trimmed V and J ends, which lost 6 bases and 3 bases, there was a span of 11 bases. The full variable domain, completed using reference TRBV28 and TRBJ1-1, is DVKVTQSSRYLVKRTGEKVFLECVQDMDHENMFWYRQDPGLGLRLIYFSYDVKMKEKGDIPEGYSVSREKKERFSLILESASTNQTSMYLCASRIHVDTEAFFGQGTRLTVV.

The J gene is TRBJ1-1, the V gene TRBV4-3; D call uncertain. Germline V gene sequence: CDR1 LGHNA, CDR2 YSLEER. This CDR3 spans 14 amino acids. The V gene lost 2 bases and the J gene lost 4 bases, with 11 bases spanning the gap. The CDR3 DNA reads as TGCGCCAGCAGCCAACTGACATCTAGCACTGAAGCTTTCTTT. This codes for CASSQLTSSTEAFF.

The CDR3 here is CSVEVGDRGHGTDAAFF. CDR3 bases: TGCAGCGTTGAAGTCGGTGATAGGGGACACGGCACGGACGCGGCTTTCTTT. The chain combines TRBV29-1 with TRBJ1-1; a weak D match, TRBD1 (6 bases). Trimming took off 1 base at V and 11 bases at J, with 29 bases between the two ends. The CDR3 is made up of 17 amino acids. Germline CDR1 reads SQVTM; CDR2 reads ANQGSEA. Full variable domain (rest looked up from reference TRBV29-1 and TRBJ1-1): SAVISQKPSRDICQRGTSLTIQCQVDSQVTMMFWYRQQPGQSLTLIATANQGSEATYESGFVIDKFPISRPNLTFSTLTVSNMSPEDSSIYLCSVEVGDRGHGTDAAFFGQGTRLTVV.

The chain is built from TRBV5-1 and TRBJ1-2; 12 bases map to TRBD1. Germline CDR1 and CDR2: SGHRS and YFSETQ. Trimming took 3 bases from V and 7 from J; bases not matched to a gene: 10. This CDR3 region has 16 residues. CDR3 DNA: TGCGCCAGCAGCTCAGACCGGGACAGGGGGCATATTGGCTACACCTTC. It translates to CASSSDRDRGHIGYTF.

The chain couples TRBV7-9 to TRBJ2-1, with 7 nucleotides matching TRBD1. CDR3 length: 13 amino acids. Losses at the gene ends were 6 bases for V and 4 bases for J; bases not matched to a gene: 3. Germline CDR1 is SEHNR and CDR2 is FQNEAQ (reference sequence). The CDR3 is CASRGDSYNEQFF. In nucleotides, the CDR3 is TGTGCCAGCAGGGGGGACAGTTACAATGAGCAGTTCTTC.

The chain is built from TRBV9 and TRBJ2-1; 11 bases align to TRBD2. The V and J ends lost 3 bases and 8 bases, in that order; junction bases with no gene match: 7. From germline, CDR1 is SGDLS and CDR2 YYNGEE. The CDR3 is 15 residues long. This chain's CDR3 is CASSEAGTSGYEQFF. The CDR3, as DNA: TGTGCCAGCAGCGAGGCCGGGACTAGCGGTTATGAGCAGTTCTTC. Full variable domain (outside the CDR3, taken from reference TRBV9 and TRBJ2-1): DSGVTQTPKHLITATGQRVTLRCSPRSGDLSVYWYQQSLDQGLQFLIQYYNGEERAKGNILERFSAQQFPDLHSELNLSSLELGDSALYFCASSEAGTSGYEQFFGPGTRLTVL.

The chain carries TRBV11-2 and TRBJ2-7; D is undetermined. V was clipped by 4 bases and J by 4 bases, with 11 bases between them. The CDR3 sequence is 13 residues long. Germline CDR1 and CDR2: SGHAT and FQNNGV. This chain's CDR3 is CASSSELLYEQYF. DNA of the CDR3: TGTGCCAGCAGCTCCGAACTTTTATACGAGCAGTACTTC.

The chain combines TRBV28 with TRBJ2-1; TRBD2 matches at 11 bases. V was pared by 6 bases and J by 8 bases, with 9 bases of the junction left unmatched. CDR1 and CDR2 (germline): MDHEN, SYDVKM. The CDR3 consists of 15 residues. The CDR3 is CASSTGTSGIDEQFF. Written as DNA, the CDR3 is TGTGCCAGCAGCACCGGGACTAGCGGTATCGATGAGCAGTTCTTC.

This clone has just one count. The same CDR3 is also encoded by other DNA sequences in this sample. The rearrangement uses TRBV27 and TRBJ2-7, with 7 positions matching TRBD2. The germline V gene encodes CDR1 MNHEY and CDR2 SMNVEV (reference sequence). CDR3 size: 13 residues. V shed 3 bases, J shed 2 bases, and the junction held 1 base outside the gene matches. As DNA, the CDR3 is TGTGCCAGCAGTTTCGGGACTACCTACGAGCAGTACTTC. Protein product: CASSFGTTYEQYF.

The CDR3 here is CASSSPGTGGTEAFF. The CDR3 DNA reads as TGTGCCAGCAGTTCACCCGGGACAGGGGGCACTGAAGCTTTCTTT. V usage is TRBV28 and J usage is TRBJ1-1, with 11 bases that match TRBD1. J gave up 4 bases and V 4 bases, and 5 bases lay outside the gene matches. The CDR3 has 15 amino acids. The germline CDR1 and CDR2 sequences are MDHEN and SYDVKM.

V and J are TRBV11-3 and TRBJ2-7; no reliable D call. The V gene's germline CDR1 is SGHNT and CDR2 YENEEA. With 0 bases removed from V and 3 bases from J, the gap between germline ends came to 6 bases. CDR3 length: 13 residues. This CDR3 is CASSLDPHYEQYF. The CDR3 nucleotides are TGTGCCAGCAGCTTAGACCCACACTACGAGCAGTACTTC.

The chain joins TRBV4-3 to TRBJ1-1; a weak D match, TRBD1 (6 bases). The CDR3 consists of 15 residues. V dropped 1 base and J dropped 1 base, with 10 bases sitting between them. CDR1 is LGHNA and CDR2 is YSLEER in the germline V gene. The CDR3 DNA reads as TGCGCCAGCAGCCAAGGGGGGCCTTCGAACACTGAAGCTTTCTTT. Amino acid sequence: CASSQGGPSNTEAFF.

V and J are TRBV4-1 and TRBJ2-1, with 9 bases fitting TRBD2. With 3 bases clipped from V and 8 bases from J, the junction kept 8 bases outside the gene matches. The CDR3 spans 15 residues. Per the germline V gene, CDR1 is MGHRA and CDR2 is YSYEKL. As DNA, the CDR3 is TGCGCCAGCAGCCACCTAGCGGGACTGTCGGATGAGCAGTTCTTC. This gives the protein CASSHLAGLSDEQFF.

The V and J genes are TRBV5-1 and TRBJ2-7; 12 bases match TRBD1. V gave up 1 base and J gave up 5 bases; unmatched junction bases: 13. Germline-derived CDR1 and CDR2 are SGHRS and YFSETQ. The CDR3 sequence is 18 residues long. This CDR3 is CASSLPGQGALSVDEQYF. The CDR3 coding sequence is TGCGCCAGCAGCTTGCCGGGACAGGGGGCGCTGTCTGTGGACGAGCAGTACTTC.